The clone carrying this T cell receptor beta chain appeared once. A junction end diverges from the germline sequence, so it may reflect a read error. The sample comes from a study of T cells in Graves' hyperthyroidism and ophthalmopathy. Amplified regions were TCR beta CDR3 sequences from RNA transcripts. An initial round of RT-PCR targeting the TCR CDR3 relied on the HTBI primer set. From the multiplex PCR reads, TCRdb called clonotypes with MiXCR, one entry per CDR3 protein. The sample records about 610,000 distinct CDR3 sequences, 14% to 15% being singletons. CDR1 is MNHEY, CDR2 SMNVEV, per germline (reference sequence). CDR3 length: 13 amino acids. Ophthalmopathy cases scored 3 or more on the Clinical Activity Score and 4 or more on NOSPECS grade, with duration below 3 months. Approximately 9.3 ml of fresh peripheral blood supplied the PBMCs.

The sample was blood. The receptor comes from a woman aged 40 to 50 with Graves' ophthalmopathy. This sequence joins TRBV27 and TRBJ2-5; D uncertain. In DNA, the CDR3 is TGCGCCAGCATGTGGGCAGGTCAAGAGACCCAGTACTTC. Protein product: CASMWAGQETQYF.